This T cell receptor (beta chain) was identified in a study of Graves' ophthalmopathy and Graves' hyperthyroidism. As for the study in general: Peripheral blood sampling occurred at initial diagnosis, before any treatment. Study-level results: From stable hyperthyroidism, ophthalmopathy was separated by a 13-signature model with approximately 90% sensitivity and about 81% specificity. Blood also held most thyroid clonotypes expanded above 0.001 frequency.

On this clonotype: The antigen is unknown.

TCR beta CDR3 regions were amplified from RNA transcripts. The library came from an HTBI-primed first-round RT-PCR and a second-round multiplex PCR. A single record per CDR3 protein comes from TCRdb applying MiXCR to the multiplex PCR reads. The sample includes over 450,000 distinct CDR3 sequences, approximately 15% of them seen just once. This CDR3 has 16 amino acids. V was trimmed by 0 bases and J by 7 bases, leaving 19 bases between them. Germline V CDR1 and CDR2: SGHTA, FQGNSA. Additional autoimmune diseases, uncontrolled infections, pregnancy or lactation disqualified patients. The V gene is TRBV7-2, the J gene TRBJ2-7; D may match TRBD1 or TRBD2 (5 bases each). The sample taken for sequencing was blood. The TCR originated in a woman in her 30s with Graves' ophthalmopathy. The CDR3 protein is CASSLAGSGLPGEQYF. The CDR3 region has the DNA TGTGCCAGCAGCTTAGCGGGGTCAGGGCTCCCGGGGGAGCAGTACTTC. Full variable domain (rest looked up from reference TRBV7-2 and TRBJ2-7): GAGVSQSPSNKVTEKGKDVELRCDPISGHTALYWYRQSLGQGLEFLIYFQGNSAPDKSGLPSDRFSAERTGGSVSTLTIQRTQQEDSAVYLCASSLAGSGLPGEQYFGPGTRLTVT.